These 6 T cell receptor beta chains came from one sample sequenced in a study of blood T cell repertoires in COVID-19. Libraries were prepared by immunoSEQ multiplex PCR; TCRdb keeps only in-frame clonotypes and omits some of them. The sample holds about 65,000 clones, over 75% seen once. The sample taken for sequencing was peripheral blood. These TCRs come from a man older than 75 with acute or convalescent COVID-19.

The chain is built from TRBV29-1 and TRBJ2-5; TRBD1 is a possible D gene (6 bases). This CDR3 comprises 13 residues. Per germline, CDR1 SQVTM and CDR2 ANQGSEA. Trimming cost V 7 bases and J 4 bases, with 16 bases left between them. The CDR3 coding sequence is TGCAGCGGGAAAGGGTGGGGGCTAGAGACCCAGTACTTC. Its protein is CSGKGWGLETQYF.

The gene calls are TRBV19 and TRBJ2-7; tentatively, D is TRBD2 (6 bases). Germline CDR1 reads LNHDA; CDR2 reads SQIVND (reference sequence). V was clipped by 1 base and J by 6 bases, with 10 bases between them. The CDR3 sequence is 13 residues long. The CDR3: CASSIALGGEQYF. CDR3 DNA: TGTGCCAGTAGTATAGCTTTGGGGGGCGAGCAGTACTTC.

The chain employs TRBV6-6 and TRBJ2-3, with TRBD1 identical over 9 bases. Trimming cost V 8 bases and J 3 bases; bases outside gene matches: 9. Germline assignment: CDR1 MNHNY and CDR2 SVGAGI (reference sequence). The CDR3 contains 15 residues. The CDR3 loop is CASGGTGRSTDTQYF. The CDR3 nucleotides read TGTGCCAGCGGGGGGACAGGGAGGAGTACAGATACGCAGTATTTT.

V is TRBV7-6 and J is TRBJ1-3; D is unclear. The CDR3 runs 12 residues. V lost 5 bases, J lost 4 bases, and 6 bases lay in between. Germline CDR1 is SGHVS and CDR2 is FNYEAQ. CDR3 nucleotides: TGTGCCAGCAGCGGAGAGGGAAACACCATATATTTT. Its protein is CASSGEGNTIYF.

This clone showed up just a few times. The chain is built from TRBV6-1 and TRBJ1-6; D unclear. This CDR3 contains 17 residues. Trimming pared 3 bases from V and 1 base from J, leaving 13 bases between. Per germline, CDR1 MNHNS and CDR2 SASEGT. The CDR3 sequence: CASSDMTKVSYNSPLHF. As DNA, the CDR3 is TGTGCCAGCAGTGATATGACAAAGGTTTCCTATAATTCACCCCTCCACTTT.

This clone was counted only a few times. The rearrangement joins TRBV6-1 to TRBJ1-3; unclear D gene. There are 16 residues in the CDR3. CDR1 is MNHNS, CDR2 SASEGT, per germline. The V and J ends lost 0 bases and 0 bases respectively, with 9 bases between them. CDR3 in amino acids: CASSEALSVSGNTIYF. In nucleotides, the CDR3 is TGTGCCAGCAGTGAAGCGTTATCTGTCTCTGGAAACACCATATATTTT.